This record covers a single T cell receptor (beta chain). Its antigen remains unknown. The record originates from a study of vaccination effects on CD4 cells after COVID-19. Viral peptide pools were used in the ViraFEST assay to expand antigen-specific CD4+ T cells, and sequencing came afterward. An approximately 10-day culture period preceded the isolation of CD4+ T cells. Of the BNT162b2 and mRNA-1273 vaccines, participants received two doses of one or the other. This CDR3 is 15 amino acids long. Per germline, CDR1 SGHDN and CDR2 FVKESK. Trimming took off 8 bases at V and 5 bases at J, with 18 bases between the two ends. Profiling relied on immunoSEQ multiplex PCR, and the TCRdb table lists in-frame clones only, not all of them. The sample yields around 30,000 clones, 65% to 75% seen once.

V usage is TRBV14 and J usage is TRBJ2-2; either TRBD1 or TRBD2 may fit D (5 bases each). This TCR derives from a human donor who received a COVID-19 vaccine. Source: CD4+ T cells from PBMCs cultured with HCoV-229E spike peptides, taken after COVID-19 vaccination. CDR3 amino acids: CASCYSGGRTGELFF. In DNA, the CDR3 is TGTGCCAGCTGCTATAGTGGGGGACGGACCGGGGAGCTGTTTTTT.